What follows are 22 T cell receptor beta chains derived from one specimen sequenced in a study of blood T cell repertoires in COVID-19. Profiled with immunoSEQ multiplex PCR; TCRdb holds only in-frame clones, not every one. The profile covers 110,000 to 150,000 clones, with approximately 84% appearing a single time and roughly 10% taken by the ten largest. Sequenced sample: peripheral blood. The receptors come from a woman older than 75 in a cohort sampled during active or convalescent COVID-19.

The gene calls are TRBV3-1 (or the pseudogene TRBV3-2) and TRBJ1-6, with D maybe TRBD1 (5 bases). In germline, CDR1 is LGHDT, CDR2 YNNKEL (reference sequence). The CDR3 contains 15 residues. Trimming shortened V by 1 base and J by 10 bases, and 14 bases separated the two germline ends. CDR3 region: CASSQVTAGRSPLHF. The CDR3 bases are TGTGCCAGCAGCCAAGTCACCGCAGGGAGGTCACCCCTCCACTTT.

This clone has a single count. CDR3 in amino acids: CASSRVGTGYPHNEKLFF. CDR3 nucleotides: TGTGCCAGCAGTCGCGTTGGGACAGGGTATCCCCATAATGAAAAACTGTTTTTT. V gene TRBV27 combines with J gene TRBJ1-4; 9 bases are shared with TRBD1. Trimming cost V 5 bases and J 4 bases; bases outside gene matches: 14. Per germline, CDR1 MNHEY and CDR2 SMNVEV (reference sequence). The CDR3 loop spans 18 amino acids.

This chain joins TRBV6-1 and TRBJ2-1; 8 bases map to TRBD2. This CDR3 is built from 13 residues. V shed 2 bases, J shed 8 bases, and the junction held 2 bases outside the gene matches. In germline, CDR1 is MNHNS, CDR2 SASEGT. DNA for the CDR3: TGTGCCAGCAGTGAACGGGGGGGAGATGAGCAGTTCTTC. Protein sequence: CASSERGGDEQFF.

To note about this clone: Other DNA sequences in the sample encode the same CDR3. The gene calls are TRBV9 and TRBJ2-5; 11 bases fit TRBD1. Looked up from germline, CDR1 is SGDLS and CDR2 is YYNGEE. The V and J ends lost 0 bases and 1 base, in that order; junction bases with no gene match: 2. The length of the CDR3 is 16 residues. The DNA for the CDR3 is TGTGCCAGCAGCGTAGGCGGGACAGGGGGCCAAGAGACCCAGTACTTC. Translation: CASSVGGTGGQETQYF.

This clone was picked up one time. The V and J genes are TRBV6-5 and TRBJ2-3; D not certain. The V end lost 7 bases, the J end lost 0 bases, and 14 bases lay between the germline ends. The CDR3 has 15 residues. Per the germline V gene, CDR1 is MNHEY and CDR2 is SVGAGI. CDR3 amino acids: CASKNSLMSTDTQYF. Written as DNA, the CDR3 is TGTGCCAGCAAAAATAGTCTGATGAGCACAGATACGCAGTATTTT.

The rearrangement joins TRBV7-2 to TRBJ2-3; TRBD2 matches at 13 bases. The CDR3 length is 19 residues. J was trimmed by 4 bases and V by 4 bases; bases with no gene match: 14. Germline V gene data show CDR1 as SGHTA and CDR2 as FQGNSA. The CDR3 sequence: CASSSRLGGTSGVSDTQYF. The CDR3 nucleotides read TGTGCCAGCAGCTCAAGACTGGGGGGGACTAGCGGGGTGTCAGATACGCAGTATTTT.

This chain links TRBV5-5 with TRBJ2-3, with a tentative D call TRBD2 (6 bases). This CDR3 spans 14 amino acids. Trimming cost V 4 bases and J 2 bases, with 11 bases left between them. Germline V gene lookup returns CDR1 SGHKS and CDR2 YYEKEE (reference sequence). CDR3 DNA: TGTGCCAGCAGCACCACTAGCACCACAGATACGCAGTATTTT. This gives the protein CASSTTSTTDTQYF. The whole variable domain, remainder taken from reference TRBV5-5 and TRBJ2-3, is DAGVTQSPTHLIKTRGQQVTLRCSPISGHKSVSWYQQVLGQGPQFIFQYYEKEERGRGNFPDRFSARQFPNYSSELNVNALLLGDSALYLCASSTTSTTDTQYFGPGTRLTVL.

The chain recombines TRBV19 with TRBJ1-2; TRBD1 might be the D (6 bases). The CDR3 contains 14 residues. Germline values: CDR1 LNHDA, CDR2 SQIVND (reference sequence). With 3 bases removed from V and 3 bases from J, the gap between germline ends came to 11 bases. In nucleotides, the CDR3 is TGTGCCAGTAGTATTTCCAGGGGCGACTATGGCTACACCTTC. Its translation is CASSISRGDYGYTF.

This clone was seen just once. The chain recombines TRBV7-2 with TRBJ1-2, with TRBD1 as a possible D gene (6 bases). V dropped 11 bases and J dropped 7 bases, with 20 bases sitting between them. The CDR3 spans 13 residues. Germline assignment: CDR1 SGHTA and CDR2 FQGNSA. The CDR3 loop is CAARGGADLGYTF. Here the CDR3 DNA reads TGTGCCGCCAGGGGAGGGGCGGATCTTGGCTACACCTTC.

This clone was counted a few times. The chain carries TRBV7-3 and TRBJ1-2; D might be TRBD1 (6 bases). V was pared by 5 bases and J by 5 bases, with 12 bases between. This CDR3 spans 13 amino acids. The germline V gene has CDR1 SGHTA and CDR2 FQGTGA. CDR3 nucleotide sequence: TGTGCCAGCAGCCCACAGGGTGGGTATGGCTACACCTTC. It specifies CASSPQGGYGYTF. Based on the CDR3 plus reference TRBV7-3 and TRBJ1-2, the full variable domain is GAGVSQTPSNKVTEKGKYVELRCDPISGHTALYWYRQSLGQGPEFLIYFQGTGAADDSGLPNDRFFAVRPEGSVSTLKIQRTERGDSAVYLCASSPQGGYGYTFGSGTRLTVV.

The chain links TRBV5-1 to TRBJ2-2, with TRBD1 as a possible D gene (5 bases). Germline V gene lookup returns CDR1 SGHRS and CDR2 YFSETQ. V dropped 2 bases and J dropped 0 bases, with 11 bases sitting between them. The length of the CDR3 is 16 residues. In nucleotides, the CDR3 is TGCGCCAGCAGCTTCTATGCAGGGACGAACACCGGGGAGCTGTTTTTT. Its translation is CASSFYAGTNTGELFF.

V and J are TRBV2 and TRBJ2-5; possibly TRBD2 for D (5 bases). CDR1 and CDR2 from the germline V gene are SNHLY and FYNNEI. V was cut by 1 base and J by 1 base, with 7 bases left in between. The length of the CDR3 is 14 residues. The DNA for the CDR3 is TGTGCCAGCAGTGAAGGGGAGATCCAAGAGACCCAGTACTTC. Protein: CASSEGEIQETQYF. Based on the CDR3 plus reference TRBV2 and TRBJ2-5, the full variable domain is EPEVTQTPSHQVTQMGQEVILRCVPISNHLYFYWYRQILGQKVEFLVSFYNNEISEKSEIFDDQFSVERPDGSNFTLKIRSTKLEDSAMYFCASSEGEIQETQYFGPGTRLLVL.

V gene TRBV6-5 combines with J gene TRBJ2-2, with D perhaps matching TRBD1 (5 bases). This CDR3 has 14 residues. CDR1 is MNHEY, CDR2 SVGAGI, per germline. Trimming removed 8 bases at V and 6 bases at J, with 16 bases between. CDR3 amino acids: CASGPTGWAGELFF. In DNA, the CDR3 is TGTGCCAGCGGGCCAACAGGATGGGCCGGGGAGCTGTTTTTT.

The chain joins TRBV5-5 to TRBJ1-2; D is unclear. Per the germline V gene, CDR1 is SGHKS and CDR2 is YYEKEE (reference sequence). This CDR3 has 13 residues. V was pared by 2 bases and J by 1 base, with 6 bases between. CDR3 coding DNA: TGTGCCAGCAGCTTTATCGGTAACTATGGCTACACCTTC. Translating gives CASSFIGNYGYTF.

CDR3 DNA: TGTGCCAGTAGTGCAGAGGGGGATGAAAAACTGTTTTTT. Encoded protein: CASSAEGDEKLFF. The genes are TRBV19 and TRBJ1-4; TRBD1 is a possible D gene (6 bases). CDR1 and CDR2 from the germline V gene are LNHDA and SQIVND (reference sequence). The length of the CDR3 is 13 residues. V was pared by 5 bases and J by 6 bases, with 10 bases between.

V usage is TRBV7-6 and J usage is TRBJ1-6, with D possibly being TRBD1 (5 bases). The V gene's germline CDR1 is SGHVS and CDR2 FNYEAQ. This CDR3 is built from 17 residues. Deletions cut 0 bases from V and 0 bases from J, with 9 bases between. CDR3 region: CASSLADIISYNSPLHF. DNA for the CDR3: TGTGCCAGCAGCTTAGCGGACATTATCTCCTATAATTCACCCCTCCACTTT.

J is TRBJ1-1 and V is TRBV4-2; D gene ambiguous. The germline V gene encodes CDR1 LGHNA and CDR2 YNFKEQ. Trimming removed 0 bases at V and 0 bases at J, with 8 bases between. The CDR3 runs 15 residues. Here the CDR3 DNA reads TGTGCCAGCAGCCAAGATCCAGGAATGAACACTGAAGCTTTCTTT. Its protein is CASSQDPGMNTEAFF.

This chain uses TRBV28 with TRBJ1-4, with a possible D match to TRBD1 (6 bases). CDR3 length: 19 residues. V was cut by 4 bases and J by 6 bases, with 27 bases left in between. Germline values: CDR1 MDHEN, CDR2 SYDVKM. The CDR3 sequence is CASSSPDRLSTTEDEKLFF. The CDR3 DNA follows: TGTGCCAGCAGTTCCCCCGACAGGTTATCAACCACGGAGGATGAAAAACTGTTTTTT.

In this sample, this clone turned up once. The V and J genes are TRBV24-1 and TRBJ2-1, with 8 positions matching TRBD1. The V segment lost 3 bases and the J segment 5 bases; nucleotides outside the gene matches: 5. Germline V CDR1 and CDR2: KGHDR, SFDVKD. CDR3 length: 15 amino acids. CDR3 region: CATSDIGQGNNEQFF. CDR3 DNA: TGTGCCACCAGTGATATCGGACAGGGCAACAATGAGCAGTTCTTC.

The V and J genes are TRBV4-2 and TRBJ2-7, with a possible D match to TRBD1 (6 bases). This CDR3 spans 15 amino acids. Germline-derived CDR1 and CDR2 are LGHNA and YNFKEQ. Trimming shortened V by 0 bases and J by 5 bases, and 14 bases separated the two germline ends. The CDR3 is CASSQESRQGNEQYF. The CDR3 DNA reads as TGTGCCAGCAGCCAAGAGTCGAGGCAGGGGAACGAGCAGTACTTC.

The chain is built from TRBV14 and TRBJ1-4, with D unclear. Per germline, CDR1 SGHDN and CDR2 FVKESK. The CDR3 is 16 residues long. V was pared by 2 bases and J by 5 bases, with 15 bases between. CDR3 sequence reads: CASSQLVGGSNEKLFF. For the CDR3, the DNA is TGTGCCAGCAGCCAATTGGTTGGCGGGTCCAATGAAAAACTGTTTTTT.

V is TRBV28 and J is TRBJ2-7; possibly TRBD1 for D (5 bases). With 2 bases removed from V and 3 bases from J, the gap between germline ends came to 11 bases. The CDR3 has 14 residues. CDR1 and CDR2 from the germline V gene are MDHEN and SYDVKM. Here the CDR3 reads CASSLGARVYEQYV. DNA of the CDR3: TGTGCCAGCAGTTTAGGGGCCAGGGTCTACGAGCAGTACGTC.